This is a list of T cell receptor beta chains from one sample in a study of regulatory T cells in long-lasting Graves disease. MiXCR, applied by TCRdb to the multiplex PCR reads, yields one record per CDR3 protein. The sample lists hundreds of thousands of distinct CDR3 sequences; 15% to 20% were seen once. Sequenced material: peripheral blood mononuclear cells (PBMCs), taken at new diagnosis, from a patient treated with antithyroid drugs. The receptors were sampled from a female donor with Graves disease. CDR3s include the opening cysteine and the closing phenylalanine or tryptophan. A D gene is named only where the DNA matches it firmly. Size values are once, few and many counts, or a class for expanded clones, and some rows have none.

V gene	J gene	D gene	clone size	CDR3 protein	CDR3 DNA
TRBV12-3/TRBV12-4	TRBJ2-7	TRBD1	many	CASSFSPGQIYEQYF	TGTGCCAGCAGTTTCTCTCCGGGACAGATATACGAGCAGTACTTC
TRBV12-3/TRBV12-4	TRBJ1-4	-	-	CASRMVTNEKLFF	TGTGCCAGCAGGATGGTTACTAATGAAAAACTGTTTTTT
TRBV27	TRBJ1-2	-	many	CASSFRRTNYGYTF	TGTGCCAGCAGTTTCCGCAGGACTAACTATGGCTACACCTTC
TRBV11-3	TRBJ2-2	-	many	CASSLMREQLNTGELFF	TGTGCCAGCAGCTTAATGAGGGAACAGCTGAACACCGGGGAGCTGTTTTTT
TRBV24-1	TRBJ2-1	-	many	CATSGAHNEQFF	TGTGCCACCAGTGGCGCTCACAATGAGCAGTTCTTC
TRBV24-1	TRBJ1-2	-	many	CATSDDLGSGYTF	TGTGCCACCAGTGATGACCTGGGGAGTGGCTACACCTTC
TRBV7-9	TRBJ1-4	-	many	CASSLFPPVVGTNEKLFF	TGTGCCAGCAGCTTATTCCCCCCGGTGGTCGGCACTAATGAAAAACTGTTTTTT
TRBV5-1	TRBJ2-1	TRBD2	-	CASSSLTSGHNEQFF	TGCGCCAGCAGCTCGCTAACTAGCGGTCACAATGAGCAGTTCTTC
TRBV5-5	TRBJ1-2	TRBD1	-	CASRATGQGHGYTF	TGTGCCAGCCGTGCTACCGGACAGGGCCATGGCTACACCTTC
TRBV12-3/TRBV12-4	TRBJ2-3	TRBD2	many	CASSLASGDTDTQYF	TGTGCCAGCAGTTTGGCTAGCGGCGACACAGATACGCAGTATTTT
TRBV11-2	TRBJ2-7	TRBD2	many	CASSFTSGRSNF	TGTGCCAGCAGCTTTACTAGCGGGAGGTCCAACTTC
TRBV7-2	TRBJ2-3	TRBD2	many	CASSLDPLAASTDTQYF	TGTGCCAGCAGCTTAGATCCGCTAGCGGCTAGCACAGATACGCAGTATTTT